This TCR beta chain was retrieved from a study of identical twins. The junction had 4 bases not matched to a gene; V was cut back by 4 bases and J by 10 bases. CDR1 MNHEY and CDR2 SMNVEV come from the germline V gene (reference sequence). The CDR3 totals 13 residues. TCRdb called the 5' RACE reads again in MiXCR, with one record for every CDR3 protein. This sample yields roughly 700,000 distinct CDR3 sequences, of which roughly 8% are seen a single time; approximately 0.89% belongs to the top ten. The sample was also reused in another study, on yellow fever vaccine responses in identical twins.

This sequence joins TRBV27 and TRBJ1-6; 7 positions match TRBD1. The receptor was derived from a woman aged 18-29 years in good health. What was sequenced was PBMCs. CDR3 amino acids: CASSSHRGSPLHF. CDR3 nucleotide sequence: TGTGCCAGCAGTTCACACAGGGGATCACCCCTCCACTTT.